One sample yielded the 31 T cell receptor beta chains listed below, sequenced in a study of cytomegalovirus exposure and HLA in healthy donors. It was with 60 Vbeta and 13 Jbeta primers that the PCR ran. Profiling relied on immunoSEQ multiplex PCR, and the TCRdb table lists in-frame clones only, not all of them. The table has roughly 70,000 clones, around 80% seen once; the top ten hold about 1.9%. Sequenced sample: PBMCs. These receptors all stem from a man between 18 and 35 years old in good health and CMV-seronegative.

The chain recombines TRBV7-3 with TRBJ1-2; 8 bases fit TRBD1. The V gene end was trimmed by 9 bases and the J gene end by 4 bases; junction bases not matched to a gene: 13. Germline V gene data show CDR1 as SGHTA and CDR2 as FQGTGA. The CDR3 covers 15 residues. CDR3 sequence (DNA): TGTGCCAGTTCCCCGACAGGGGCGGTTGGCTATGGCTACACCTTC. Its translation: CASSPTGAVGYGYTF.

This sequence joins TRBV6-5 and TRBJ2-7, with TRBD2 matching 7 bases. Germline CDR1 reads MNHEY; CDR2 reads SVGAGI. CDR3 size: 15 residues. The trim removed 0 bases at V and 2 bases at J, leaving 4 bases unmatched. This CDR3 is CASSYSGSGTYEQYF. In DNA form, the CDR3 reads TGTGCCAGCAGTTACTCGGGGAGCGGGACCTACGAGCAGTACTTC.

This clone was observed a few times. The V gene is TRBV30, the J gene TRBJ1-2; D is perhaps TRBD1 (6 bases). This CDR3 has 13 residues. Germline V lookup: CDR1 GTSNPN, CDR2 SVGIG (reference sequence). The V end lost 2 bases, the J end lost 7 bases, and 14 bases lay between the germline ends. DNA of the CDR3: TGTGCCTGGAGTCAGGGGTGGATGGTTGGCTACACCTTC. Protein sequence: CAWSQGWMVGYTF. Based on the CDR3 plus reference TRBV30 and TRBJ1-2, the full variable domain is SQTIHQWPATLVQPVGSPLSLECTVEGTSNPNLYWYRQAAGRGLQLLFYSVGIGQISSEVPQNLSASRPQDRQFILSSKKLLLSDSGFYLCAWSQGWMVGYTFGSGTRLTVV.

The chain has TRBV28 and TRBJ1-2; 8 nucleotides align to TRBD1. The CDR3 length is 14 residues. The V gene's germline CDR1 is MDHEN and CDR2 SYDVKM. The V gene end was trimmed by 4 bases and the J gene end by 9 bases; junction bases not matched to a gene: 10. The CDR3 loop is CASSSSATGESYTF. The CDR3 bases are TGTGCCAGCAGTTCGTCCGCGACAGGGGAAAGCTACACCTTC.

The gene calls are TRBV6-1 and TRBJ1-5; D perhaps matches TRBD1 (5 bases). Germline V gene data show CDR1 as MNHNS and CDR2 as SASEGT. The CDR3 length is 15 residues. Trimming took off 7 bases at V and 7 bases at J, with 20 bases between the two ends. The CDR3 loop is CASNEGGGGFQPQHF. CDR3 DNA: TGTGCCAGCAACGAAGGCGGGGGAGGGTTCCAGCCCCAGCATTTT.

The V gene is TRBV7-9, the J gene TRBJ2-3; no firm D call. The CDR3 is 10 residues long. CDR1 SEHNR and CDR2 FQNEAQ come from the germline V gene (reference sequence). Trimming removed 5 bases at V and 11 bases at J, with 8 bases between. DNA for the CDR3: TGTGCCAGCAGCCCCGCCGGGCAGTATTTT. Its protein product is CASSPAGQYF.

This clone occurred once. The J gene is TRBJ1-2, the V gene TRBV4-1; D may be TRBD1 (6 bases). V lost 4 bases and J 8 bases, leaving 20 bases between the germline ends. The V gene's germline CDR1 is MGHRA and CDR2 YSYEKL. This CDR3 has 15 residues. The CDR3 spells CASSREREGVRGYTF. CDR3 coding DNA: TGCGCCAGCAGCCGCGAGCGGGAGGGGGTGCGAGGCTACACCTTC.

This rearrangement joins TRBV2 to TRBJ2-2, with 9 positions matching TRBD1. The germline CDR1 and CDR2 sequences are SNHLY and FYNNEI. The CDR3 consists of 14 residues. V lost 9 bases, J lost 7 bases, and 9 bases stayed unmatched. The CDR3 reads CARGTTGGHGELFF. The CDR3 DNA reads TGTGCCAGAGGGACAACAGGGGGCCACGGGGAGCTGTTTTTT.

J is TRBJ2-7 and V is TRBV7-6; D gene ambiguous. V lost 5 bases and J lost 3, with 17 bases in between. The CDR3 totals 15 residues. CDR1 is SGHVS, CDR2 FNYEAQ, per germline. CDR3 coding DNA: TGTGCCAGCAGCCTAGGTGGTACAGCCGTCTACGAGCAGTACTTC. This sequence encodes CASSLGGTAVYEQYF. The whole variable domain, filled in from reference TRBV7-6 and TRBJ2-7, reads GAGVSQSPRYKVTKRGQDVALRCDPISGHVSLYWYRQALGQGPEFLTYFNYEAQQDKSGLPNDRFSAERPEGSISTLTIQRTEQRDSAMYRCASSLGGTAVYEQYFGPGTRLTVT.

In DNA, the CDR3 is TGTGCCAGCAGCAAAGGGAGCGGGGTCAAGCAAGAGACCCAGTACTTC. Residues: CASSKGSGVKQETQYF. The rearrangement uses TRBV9 and TRBJ2-5, with 7 positions matching TRBD2. After removal of 4 bases from V and 2 bases from J, the junction contained 11 bases not matched to a gene. Per the germline V gene, CDR1 is SGDLS and CDR2 is YYNGEE. The CDR3 consists of 16 residues.

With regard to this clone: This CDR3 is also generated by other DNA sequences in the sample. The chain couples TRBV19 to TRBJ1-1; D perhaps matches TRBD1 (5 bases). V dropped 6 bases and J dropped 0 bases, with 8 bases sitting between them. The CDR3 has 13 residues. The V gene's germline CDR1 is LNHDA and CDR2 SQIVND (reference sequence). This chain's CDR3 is CASSTGLNTEAFF. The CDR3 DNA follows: TGTGCCAGTAGCACAGGCCTGAACACTGAAGCTTTCTTT.

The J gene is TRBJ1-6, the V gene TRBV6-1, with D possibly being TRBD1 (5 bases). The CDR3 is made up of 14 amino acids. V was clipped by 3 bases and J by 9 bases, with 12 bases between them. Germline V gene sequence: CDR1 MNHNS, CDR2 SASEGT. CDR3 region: CASSEGQGGSPLHF. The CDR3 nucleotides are TGTGCCAGCAGTGAGGGCCAGGGTGGTTCACCCCTCCACTTT.

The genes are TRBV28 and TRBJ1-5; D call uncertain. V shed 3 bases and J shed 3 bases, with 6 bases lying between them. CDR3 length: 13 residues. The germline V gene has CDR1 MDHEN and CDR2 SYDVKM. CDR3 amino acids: CASSFSNNQPQHF. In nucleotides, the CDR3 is TGTGCCAGCAGTTTCTCTAACAATCAGCCCCAGCATTTT. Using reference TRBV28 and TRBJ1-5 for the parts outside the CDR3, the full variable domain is DVKVTQSSRYLVKRTGEKVFLECVQDMDHENMFWYRQDPGLGLRLIYFSYDVKMKEKGDIPEGYSVSREKKERFSLILESASTNQTSMYLCASSFSNNQPQHFGDGTRLSIL.

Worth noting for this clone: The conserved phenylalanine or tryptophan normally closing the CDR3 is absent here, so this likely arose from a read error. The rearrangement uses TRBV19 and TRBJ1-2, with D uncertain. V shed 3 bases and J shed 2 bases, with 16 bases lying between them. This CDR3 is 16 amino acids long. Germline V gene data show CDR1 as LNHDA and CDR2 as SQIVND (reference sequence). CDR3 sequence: CASSIVAVARNYGYTL. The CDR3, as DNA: TGTGCCAGTAGTATTGTCGCAGTGGCCCGGAACTATGGCTACACCCTC.

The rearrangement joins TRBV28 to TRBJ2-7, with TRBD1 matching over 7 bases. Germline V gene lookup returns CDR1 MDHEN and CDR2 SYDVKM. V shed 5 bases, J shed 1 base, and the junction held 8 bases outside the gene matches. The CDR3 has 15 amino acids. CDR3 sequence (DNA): TGTGCCAGCAGTCCCCCCTCGACAGGGTCCTACGAGCAGTACTTC. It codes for CASSPPSTGSYEQYF.

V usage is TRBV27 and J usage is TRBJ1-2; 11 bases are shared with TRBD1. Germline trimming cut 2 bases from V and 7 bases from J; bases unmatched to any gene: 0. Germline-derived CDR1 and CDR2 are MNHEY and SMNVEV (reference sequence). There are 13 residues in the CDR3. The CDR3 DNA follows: TGTGCCAGCAGTTTAGGGACAGGGGGTGGCTACACCTTC. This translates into CASSLGTGGGYTF.

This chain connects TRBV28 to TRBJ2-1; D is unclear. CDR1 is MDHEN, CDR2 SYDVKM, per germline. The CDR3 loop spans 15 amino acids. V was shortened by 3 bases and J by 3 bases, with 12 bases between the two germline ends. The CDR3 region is CASSFYREYYNEQFF. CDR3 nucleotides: TGTGCCAGCAGTTTCTACAGAGAGTACTACAATGAGCAGTTCTTC.

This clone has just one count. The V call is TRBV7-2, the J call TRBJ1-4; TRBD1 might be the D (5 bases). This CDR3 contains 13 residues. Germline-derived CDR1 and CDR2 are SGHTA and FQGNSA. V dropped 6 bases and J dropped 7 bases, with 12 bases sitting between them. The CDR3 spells CASRSGVAEKLFF. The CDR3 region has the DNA TGTGCCAGCAGATCGGGGGTAGCTGAAAAACTGTTTTTT.

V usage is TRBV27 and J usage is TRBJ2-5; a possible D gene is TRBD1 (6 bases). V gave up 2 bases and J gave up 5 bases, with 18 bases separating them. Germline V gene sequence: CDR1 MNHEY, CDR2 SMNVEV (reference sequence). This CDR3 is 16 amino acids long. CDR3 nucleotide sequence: TGTGCCAGCAGTTTAACGACAGGCCAAACCGCTGAGACCCAGTACTTC. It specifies CASSLTTGQTAETQYF.

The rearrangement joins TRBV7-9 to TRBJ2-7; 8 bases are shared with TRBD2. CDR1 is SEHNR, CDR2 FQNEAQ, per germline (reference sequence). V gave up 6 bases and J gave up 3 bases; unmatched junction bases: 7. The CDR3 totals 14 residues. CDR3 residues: CASSSRTSSYEQYF. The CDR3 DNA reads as TGTGCCAGCAGTTCCAGGACTAGCAGCTACGAGCAGTACTTC.

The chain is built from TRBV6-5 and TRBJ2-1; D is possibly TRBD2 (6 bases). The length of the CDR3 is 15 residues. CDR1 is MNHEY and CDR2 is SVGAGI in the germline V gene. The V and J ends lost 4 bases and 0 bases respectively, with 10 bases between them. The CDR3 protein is CASSSRGSSYNEQFF. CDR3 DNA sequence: TGTGCCAGCAGTTCGCGGGGTAGCTCCTACAATGAGCAGTTCTTC.

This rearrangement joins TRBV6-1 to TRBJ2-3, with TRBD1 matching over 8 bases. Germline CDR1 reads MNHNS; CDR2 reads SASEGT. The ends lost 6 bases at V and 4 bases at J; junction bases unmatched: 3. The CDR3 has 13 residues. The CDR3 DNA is TGTGCCAGCAGGGGACAGGTTCCAGATACGCAGTATTTT. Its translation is CASRGQVPDTQYF.

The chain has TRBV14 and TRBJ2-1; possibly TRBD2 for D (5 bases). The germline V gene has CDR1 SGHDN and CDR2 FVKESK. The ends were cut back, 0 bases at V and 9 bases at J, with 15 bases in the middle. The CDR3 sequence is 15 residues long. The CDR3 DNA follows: TGTGCCAGCAGCCAAGATCTTTGGCAGGAGGCTGAGCAGTTCTTC. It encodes CASSQDLWQEAEQFF.

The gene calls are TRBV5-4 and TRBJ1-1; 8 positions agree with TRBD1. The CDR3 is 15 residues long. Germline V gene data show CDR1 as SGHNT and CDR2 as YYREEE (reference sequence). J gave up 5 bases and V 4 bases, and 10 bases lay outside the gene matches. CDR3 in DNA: TGTGCCAGCAGCCCGGAAGGACAGGGCGGGACTGAAGCTTTCTTT. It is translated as CASSPEGQGGTEAFF.

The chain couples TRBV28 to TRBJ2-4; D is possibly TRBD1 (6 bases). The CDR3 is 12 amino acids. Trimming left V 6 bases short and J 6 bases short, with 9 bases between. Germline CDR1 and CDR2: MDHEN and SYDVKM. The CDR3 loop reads CASSRTVNIQYF. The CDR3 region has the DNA TGTGCCAGCAGCAGGACAGTAAACATTCAGTACTTC.

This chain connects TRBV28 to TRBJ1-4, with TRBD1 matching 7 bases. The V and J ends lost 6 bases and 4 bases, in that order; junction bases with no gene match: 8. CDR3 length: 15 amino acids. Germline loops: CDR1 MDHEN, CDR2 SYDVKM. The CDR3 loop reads CASRNTGAINEKLFF. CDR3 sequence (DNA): TGTGCCAGCAGAAATACAGGGGCCATTAATGAAAAACTGTTTTTT.

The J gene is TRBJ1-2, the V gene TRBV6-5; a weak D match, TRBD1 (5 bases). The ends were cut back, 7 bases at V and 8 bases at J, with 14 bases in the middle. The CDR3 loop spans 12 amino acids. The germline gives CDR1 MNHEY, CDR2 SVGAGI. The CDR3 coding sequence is TGTGCCAGCACCCCAGAGGGGAGGGGCTACACCTTC. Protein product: CASTPEGRGYTF.

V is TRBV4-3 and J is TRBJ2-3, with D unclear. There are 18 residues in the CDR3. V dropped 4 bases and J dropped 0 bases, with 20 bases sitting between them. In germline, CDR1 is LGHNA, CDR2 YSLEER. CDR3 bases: TGCGCCAGCAGCCCACAGATTTTAAGCCGGATTAGCACAGATACGCAGTATTTT. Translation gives CASSPQILSRISTDTQYF.

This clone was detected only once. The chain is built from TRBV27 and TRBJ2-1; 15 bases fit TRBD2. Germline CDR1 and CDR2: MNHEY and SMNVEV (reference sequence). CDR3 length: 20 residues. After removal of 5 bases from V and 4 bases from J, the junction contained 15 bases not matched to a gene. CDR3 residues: CASSPLPGTSGRLSYNEQFF. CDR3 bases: TGTGCCAGCAGTCCACTTCCGGGGACTAGCGGGAGGCTCTCGTACAATGAGCAGTTCTTC.

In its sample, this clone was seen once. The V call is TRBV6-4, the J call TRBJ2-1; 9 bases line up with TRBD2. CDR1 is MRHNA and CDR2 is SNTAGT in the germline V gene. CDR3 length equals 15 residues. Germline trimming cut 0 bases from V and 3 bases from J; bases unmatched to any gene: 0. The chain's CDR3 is CASSDSRGGYNEQFF. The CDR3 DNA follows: TGTGCCAGCAGTGACTCGCGGGGGGGCTACAATGAGCAGTTCTTC.

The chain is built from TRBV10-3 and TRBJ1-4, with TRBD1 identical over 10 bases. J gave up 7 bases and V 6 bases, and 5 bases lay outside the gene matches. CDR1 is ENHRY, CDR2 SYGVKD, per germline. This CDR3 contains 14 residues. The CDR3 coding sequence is TGTGCCATCAGGCCGGGACAGGGGTTTGAAAAACTGTTTTTT. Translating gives CAIRPGQGFEKLFF.